This T cell receptor (beta chain) was sequenced in a study of blood T cell repertoires in COVID-19. As for the study in general: T cells, B-cell-depleted T cells, or PBMCs provided the cDNA or gDNA that served as material.

V trimming: 0 bases; J trimming: 0 bases; junction bases outside the gene matches: 19. The CDR3 consists of 23 residues. Assay used: immunoSEQ multiplex PCR; TCRdb lists only in-frame clones, some missing. In the table there are fewer than 130,000 clones, about three quarters of which are singletons. This receptor was obtained from a man older than 75 with acute or convalescent COVID-19. Source material: peripheral blood. The rearrangement links TRBV23-1 to TRBJ1-4; 10 positions match TRBD1. TRBV23-1 is an ORF; its function is uncertain. CDR3 sequence: CASSQSGNRDRGRCGATNEKLFF. The CDR3 DNA reads as TGCGCCAGCAGTCAATCGGGGAATCGGGACAGGGGCCGGTGCGGTGCAACTAATGAAAAACTGTTTTTT.